This T cell receptor (beta chain) came from a study of shared clonotypes between healthy human individuals. The CDR3 loop spans 10 amino acids. Germline CDR1 and CDR2: DFQATT and SNEGSKA (reference sequence). V gave up 3 bases and J gave up 10 bases, with 9 bases separating them. Every donor was a Caucasian adult from Nashville, Tennessee. It was at deep level that the assay was run. TCRdb's table, derived via immunoSEQ multiplex PCR, lists solely in-frame clones and lacks some. The sample shows a few million clones, more than 85% of them seen only once. The TCR sequence derives from a man between 18 and 29 years old in good health. Some clones in this sample may be carry-over from other donors' samples. Sequencing was carried out using naive CD4+ T cells from PBMCs. Subset in this sample: CD45RA+ positively selected. This chain links TRBV20-1 with TRBJ1-1; the D is unclear. For the CDR3, the DNA is TGCAGTGCTAGTGGGGTCGGAGCTTTCTTT. Translation: CSASGVGAFF.